Listed below are T cell receptor beta chains from one sample, sequenced in a study of Ad26.COV2.S vaccination and SARS-CoV-2 variants. Clones were read by immunoSEQ multiplex PCR, and TCRdb kept only the in-frame ones, dropping some. The sample lists roughly 350,000 clones; about 85% were seen once. This specimen consisted of peripheral blood, obtained in a trial of Ad26.COV2.S vaccine versus placebo. Receptors originate from a person between 18 and 65 years old who received the Ad26.COV2.S COVID-19 vaccine or a placebo. CDR3s include the opening cysteine and the closing phenylalanine or tryptophan. The order of the fields is clone size, D gene, V gene, J gene, CDR3 protein, CDR3 DNA. A D gene is named only where the DNA matches it firmly. Where a row states a size, it is once, few, many or the class of an expanded clone; other rows omit it.

size: -; D: TRBD2; V: TRBV7-3; J: TRBJ2-1; CDR3: CASSPQPRLAGFNEQFF; DNA: TGTGCCAGCAGCCCCCAACCGAGACTAGCGGGATTTAATGAGCAGTTCTTC
size: -; D: -; V: TRBV9; J: TRBJ2-3; CDR3: CASSGVGRSTDTQYF; DNA: TGTGCCAGCAGCGGAGTCGGCAGAAGCACAGATACGCAGTATTTT
size: -; D: TRBD1; V: TRBV4-3; J: TRBJ1-2; CDR3: CASSQDPGQGGYGYTF; DNA: TGCGCCAGCAGCCAAGATCCGGGACAGGGCGGCTATGGCTACACCTTC
size: -; D: -; V: TRBV6-5; J: TRBJ1-1; CDR3: CASSWGGKNTEAFF; DNA: TGTGCCAGCAGTTGGGGCGGGAAGAACACTGAAGCTTTCTTT
size: once; D: -; V: TRBV27; J: TRBJ2-3; CDR3: CASSSSGVFVTQYF; DNA: TGTGCCAGCAGTTCCTCAGGGGTCTTTGTTACGCAGTATTTT
size: -; D: TRBD2; V: TRBV5-4; J: TRBJ2-7; CDR3: CASRPTSSYEQYF; DNA: TGTGCCAGCAGGCCGACTAGCTCATACGAGCAGTACTTC
size: -; D: -; V: TRBV12-5; J: TRBJ1-1; CDR3: CASGLSGAQVFPEAFF; DNA: TGTGCTAGTGGTTTGTCAGGGGCGCAGGTCTTTCCTGAAGCTTTCTTT
size: once; D: -; V: TRBV4-3; J: TRBJ1-1; CDR3: CASSQGVGMGTEAFF; DNA: TGCGCCAGCAGCCAAGGGGTGGGGATGGGCACTGAAGCTTTCTTT
size: few; D: -; V: TRBV2; J: TRBJ2-7; CDR3: CASSEGAYEQYF; DNA: TGTGCCAGCAGTGAAGGTGCCTACGAGCAGTACTTC
size: -; D: TRBD2; V: TRBV4-1; J: TRBJ2-5; CDR3: CASSQTDALAGNRETQYF; DNA: TGCGCCAGCAGCCAGACGGACGCACTAGCGGGAAACCGAGAGACCCAGTACTTC
size: -; D: TRBD1; V: TRBV30; J: TRBJ2-5; CDR3: CAWMGPRTGGQETQYF; DNA: TGTGCCTGGATGGGCCCCCGGACAGGGGGCCAAGAGACCCAGTACTTC
size: few; D: TRBD1; V: TRBV4-1; J: TRBJ1-3; CDR3: CASSGQGAGNTIYF; DNA: TGCGCCAGCAGCGGACAGGGGGCTGGAAACACCATATATTTT
size: -; D: -; V: TRBV6-4; J: TRBJ1-1; CDR3: CASRRTEYTEAFF; DNA: TGTGCCAGCAGGAGGACAGAATACACTGAAGCTTTCTTT
size: -; D: -; V: TRBV7-2; J: TRBJ2-2; CDR3: CASSLAPRGPLGGELFF; DNA: TGTGCCAGCAGCTTAGCGCCGCGGGGGCCCCTAGGGGGGGAGCTGTTTTTT
size: -; D: -; V: TRBV6-5; J: TRBJ1-1; CDR3: CASSKTGSMNTEAFF; DNA: TGTGCCAGCAGTAAAACCGGGAGTATGAACACTGAAGCTTTCTTT